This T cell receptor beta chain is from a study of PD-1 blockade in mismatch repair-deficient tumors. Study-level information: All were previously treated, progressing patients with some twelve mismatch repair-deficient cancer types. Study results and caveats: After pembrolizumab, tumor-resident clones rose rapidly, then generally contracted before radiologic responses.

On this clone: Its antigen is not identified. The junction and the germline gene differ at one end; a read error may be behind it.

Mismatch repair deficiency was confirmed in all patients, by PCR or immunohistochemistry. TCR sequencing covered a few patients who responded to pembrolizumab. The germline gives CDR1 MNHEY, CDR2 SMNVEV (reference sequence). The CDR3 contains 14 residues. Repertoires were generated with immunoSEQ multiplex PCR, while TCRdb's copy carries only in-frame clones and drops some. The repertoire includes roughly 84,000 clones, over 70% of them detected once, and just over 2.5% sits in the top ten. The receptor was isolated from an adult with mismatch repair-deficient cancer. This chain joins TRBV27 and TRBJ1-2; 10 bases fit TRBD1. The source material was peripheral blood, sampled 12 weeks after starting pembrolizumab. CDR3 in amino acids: CASTRDRGNHGYTF. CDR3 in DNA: TGTGCCAGCACCAGGGACAGGGGTAACCATGGCTACACCTTC.